This T cell receptor beta chain was recorded in a study of blood T cell repertoires in COVID-19. For the study at large: Samples of COVID-19 (acute and convalescent) were obtained from the United States, Italy and Spain.

Repertoires were generated with immunoSEQ multiplex PCR, while TCRdb's copy carries only in-frame clones and drops some. The sample carries 200,000 to 250,000 clones, roughly 76% recorded once. The CDR3 is made up of 16 amino acids. The material sequenced was peripheral blood. The chain is built from TRBV21-1 and TRBJ1-5; the listed D gene, TRBD1, was not tested against the DNA. TRBV21-1 is assigned pseudogene status. The sequence was obtained from a woman aged 80 or older with COVID-19, enrolled during active disease. The CDR3 region has the DNA TGTGCCCGCGCCCTTTGTGTTCCTCAGGGCAATCAGCCCCAGCATTTT. It is translated as CARALCVPQGNQPQHF.